This passage covers 16 T cell receptor beta chains from one sample sequenced in a study of spatial heterogeneity in lung cancer. One entry per CDR3 protein, called by TCRdb with MiXCR from the 5' RACE reads. The sample holds about 80,000 distinct CDR3 sequences, approximately 20% seen once. Time point: sample taken at primary tumor resection. Extraction of whole RNA from tumor, nontumor lung or frozen PBMC preceded unsorted sequencing. This specimen consisted of PBMCs, obtained at surgery. The receptors come from a male donor with early-stage non-small cell lung cancer.

The chain links TRBV29-1 to TRBJ2-5, with TRBD1 as a possible D gene (6 bases). The CDR3 runs 13 residues. V was cut by 7 bases and J by 2 bases, with 14 bases left in between. Germline V lookup: CDR1 SQVTM, CDR2 ANQGSEA. The CDR3, as DNA: TGCAGCGCCGGGACACTCGGGCAAGAGACCCAGTACTTC. Translation gives CSAGTLGQETQYF.

The chain has TRBV7-2 and TRBJ2-3; D tentatively reads TRBD1 or TRBD2 (5 bases each). Trimming left V 5 bases short and J 6 bases short, with 18 bases between. CDR3 length: 15 residues. Germline V gene lookup returns CDR1 SGHTA and CDR2 FQGNSA. In nucleotides, the CDR3 is TGTGCCAGCAGCAGGACCGGTTGGGGGTCGGATACGCAGTATTTT. Its protein is CASSRTGWGSDTQYF. Based on the CDR3 plus reference TRBV7-2 and TRBJ2-3, the full variable domain is GAGVSQSPSNKVTEKGKDVELRCDPISGHTALYWYRQSLGQGLEFLIYFQGNSAPDKSGLPSDRFSAERTGGSVSTLTIQRTQQEDSAVYLCASSRTGWGSDTQYFGPGTRLTVL.

This clonotype was seen ten or more times. This sequence joins TRBV5-1 and TRBJ2-3; 9 positions agree with TRBD1. Germline V gene data show CDR1 as SGHRS and CDR2 as YFSETQ. CDR3 length: 16 residues. V lost 4 bases, J lost 3 bases, and 9 bases stayed unmatched. The CDR3 is CASSHPGQGRTDTQYF. For the CDR3, the DNA is TGCGCCAGCAGCCATCCGGGACAGGGACGGACAGATACGCAGTATTTT.

This clonotype was counted at least ten times. This chain uses TRBV28 with TRBJ1-2, with D possibly being TRBD1 (5 bases). The germline V gene encodes CDR1 MDHEN and CDR2 SYDVKM. The CDR3 totals 13 residues. Between the trimmed V and J ends, which lost 3 bases and 5 bases, there was a span of 10 bases. The CDR3 loop is CASSFGAGYGYTF. The DNA of the CDR3 is TGTGCCAGCAGTTTCGGGGCTGGATATGGCTACACCTTC.

The chain employs TRBV6-2 or TRBV6-3 and TRBJ1-2; D remains ambiguous. Trimming removed 6 bases from V and 4 bases from J, with 9 bases in between. CDR3 length: 12 residues. Germline CDR1 reads MNHEY; CDR2 reads SVGEGT. CDR3 DNA sequence: TGTGCCAGCAGCACAGAAGTCTATGGCTACACCTTC. This codes for CASSTEVYGYTF.

The chain is built from TRBV20-1 and TRBJ1-2; D is perhaps TRBD1 (5 bases). CDR1 and CDR2 (germline): DFQATT, SNEGSKA (reference sequence). Trimming took 5 bases from V and 7 from J, leaving 14 bases between them. The CDR3 is 12 amino acids. The CDR3 protein is CSASGFSGGYTF. CDR3 coding DNA: TGCAGTGCTTCAGGGTTTTCGGGTGGCTACACCTTC.

This chain links TRBV9 with TRBJ2-2, with D uncertain. Germline values: CDR1 SGDLS, CDR2 YYNGEE. The V and J ends lost 1 base and 5 bases respectively, with 9 bases between them. This CDR3 region has 14 residues. In nucleotides, the CDR3 is TGTGCCAGCAGCGTATTGACCGAAACCGGGGAGCTGTTTTTT. Protein: CASSVLTETGELFF. Variable domain in full (rest from reference TRBV9 and TRBJ2-2): DSGVTQTPKHLITATGQRVTLRCSPRSGDLSVYWYQQSLDQGLQFLIQYYNGEERAKGNILERFSAQQFPDLHSELNLSSLELGDSALYFCASSVLTETGELFFGEGSRLTVL.

This rearrangement joins TRBV29-1 to TRBJ2-5, with a weak D call TRBD1 (6 bases). CDR3 length equals 13 residues. Germline CDR1 SQVTM, CDR2 ANQGSEA. V was trimmed by 6 bases and J by 0 bases, leaving 11 bases between them. The CDR3 DNA is TGCAGCGTCGACCAGGGGTACCAAGAGACCCAGTACTTC. Amino acids: CSVDQGYQETQYF.

This clonotype was counted at least ten times. The chain joins TRBV28 to TRBJ1-5; 9 nucleotides agree with TRBD1. Germline CDR1 reads MDHEN; CDR2 reads SYDVKM. The CDR3 is 14 amino acids. J lost 0 bases, V lost 8 bases, and 2 bases had no gene match. CDR3 region: CASGTGPSNQPQHF. In DNA form, the CDR3 reads TGTGCCAGCGGGACAGGGCCTAGCAATCAGCCCCAGCATTTT.

The chain is built from TRBV14 and TRBJ1-3; D is unclear. Trimming left V 3 bases short and J 0 bases short, with 6 bases between. The CDR3 extends over 14 amino acids. From germline, CDR1 is SGHDN and CDR2 FVKESK. CDR3 residues: CASSQATSGNTIYF. The CDR3 DNA reads as TGTGCCAGCAGCCAGGCAACCTCTGGAAACACCATATATTTT.

This chain links TRBV7-9 with TRBJ2-3, with 7 bases fitting TRBD2. The V gene's germline CDR1 is SEHNR and CDR2 FQNEAQ (reference sequence). V lost 0 bases, J lost 3 bases, and 6 bases stayed unmatched. CDR3 length: 16 amino acids. The CDR3 protein is CASSLAMSSGTDTQYF. CDR3 DNA: TGTGCCAGCAGCTTAGCTATGTCTAGCGGTACAGATACGCAGTATTTT.

This clonotype was found many times. J is TRBJ2-7 and V is TRBV14, with 9 bases fitting TRBD1. V shed 5 bases, J shed 6 bases, and the junction held 2 bases outside the gene matches. The germline CDR1 and CDR2 sequences are SGHDN and FVKESK. The CDR3 has 12 amino acids. For the CDR3, the DNA is TGTGCCAGCAGCTGGACAGGGGTCGAGCAGTACTTC. This sequence encodes CASSWTGVEQYF.

This clonotype was observed a handful of times. The chain has TRBV9 and TRBJ2-3; either TRBD1 or TRBD2 may supply D (5 bases each). The germline V gene has CDR1 SGDLS and CDR2 YYNGEE. The CDR3 runs to 18 residues. V lost 4 bases and J 0 bases, leaving 21 bases between the germline ends. The CDR3 DNA follows: TGTGCCAGCAGCCCCGATACGAGGGGCTGGGGGAGCACAGATACGCAGTATTTT. Translation gives CASSPDTRGWGSTDTQYF.

V is TRBV7-3 and J is TRBJ2-3; D remains unclear. V lost 3 bases, J lost 0 bases, and 10 bases lay in between. The CDR3 sequence is 15 residues long. Germline lookup yields CDR1 SGHTA and CDR2 FQGTGA. As DNA, the CDR3 is TGTGCCAGCAGCTTTGGTGGCGAAAGCACAGATACGCAGTATTTT. Its protein is CASSFGGESTDTQYF.

The chain carries TRBV2 and TRBJ2-1; D is possibly TRBD1 (5 bases). This CDR3 has 14 residues. Germline-derived CDR1 and CDR2 are SNHLY and FYNNEI. V was cut by 3 bases and J by 2 bases, with 8 bases left in between. CDR3 bases: TGTGCCAGCAGTGAGGGCAGGGCCTACAATGAGCAGTTCTTC. Translating gives CASSEGRAYNEQFF.

This rearrangement joins TRBV4-3 to TRBJ2-7; 7 bases map to TRBD1. The V gene end was trimmed by 3 bases and the J gene end by 4 bases; junction bases not matched to a gene: 9. Germline CDR1 is LGHNA and CDR2 is YSLEER. The CDR3 spans 15 residues. CDR3 sequence: CASSQDRQGPYEQYF. DNA of the CDR3: TGCGCCAGCAGCCAGGACCGACAGGGCCCATACGAGCAGTACTTC.